This entry concerns a single T cell receptor (beta chain). Its antigen is not identified. Only in-frame clones appear in the TCRdb table, and some are missing; sequencing was by immunoSEQ multiplex PCR. The table records about 100,000 clones, around 80% of them present only once. This specimen belongs to a study of Ad26.COV2.S vaccination and SARS-CoV-2 variants. Notes on the study in general: There was reportedly substantial breadth in spike-specific CD8+ and CD4+ T cell responses after vaccination. Compared with placebo recipients, vaccine recipients had higher spike-specific TCR breadth.

CDR1 and CDR2 from the germline V gene are KGHSH and LQKENI. J was trimmed by 4 bases and V by 4 bases; bases with no gene match: 2. CDR3 length: 14 residues. The chain is built from TRBV18 and TRBJ1-1, with 11 nucleotides matching TRBD1. The origin of this receptor is a human donor who had recovered from COVID-19. Here the sequenced sample was peripheral blood, taken after recovery from COVID-19. CDR3 DNA: TGTGCCAGCTCACAGGGACAGGGGGGCACTGAAGCTTTCTTT. Translation: CASSQGQGGTEAFF.